These 18 T cell receptor beta chains share one sample of origin, sequenced in a study of blood T cells in healthy people across ages. It was with a sample-barcoded 5' primer and a J-beta primer mix that a second PCR of about 6 to 12 cycles was run. TCRdb called the 5' RACE reads again in MiXCR, with one record for every CDR3 protein. The sample lists hundreds of thousands of distinct CDR3 sequences, around 28% occurring once. The sequenced material came from blood. The receptors originated from an elderly woman in good health.

The table lists this clonotype with a few counts. The chain combines TRBV11-2 with TRBJ1-4; 9 bases map to TRBD1. The germline V gene encodes CDR1 SGHAT and CDR2 FQNNGV. The V gene end was trimmed by 6 bases and the J gene end by 10 bases; junction bases not matched to a gene: 15. This CDR3 region has 16 residues. The DNA for the CDR3 is TGTGCCAGCAGTCCCACCGGGACAGGGAACGCGGGAAAACTGTTTTTT. Protein product: CASSPTGTGNAGKLFF.

Concerning this clonotype: A read error may account for a junction end that differs from germline. CDR3 region: CASSPRSTSTDTRYF. Here the CDR3 DNA reads TGTGCCAGCTCACCGAGGTCGACGAGCACAGATACGCGGTATTTT. The gene calls are TRBV18 and TRBJ2-3; D gene uncertain. Germline V CDR1 and CDR2: KGHSH, LQKENI. The CDR3 has 15 amino acids. Filled out from reference TRBV18 and TRBJ2-3, the complete variable domain reads NAGVMQNPRHLVRRRGQEARLRCSPMKGHSHVYWYRQLPEEGLKFMVYLQKENIIDESGMPKERFSAEFPKEGPSILRIQQVVRGDSAAYFCASSPRSTSTDTRYFGPGTRLTVL.

This sequence joins TRBV4-2 and TRBJ1-5, with D perhaps matching TRBD1 (5 bases). The CDR3 sequence is 14 residues long. Germline CDR1 is LGHNA and CDR2 is YNFKEQ. V dropped 4 bases and J dropped 5 bases, with 12 bases sitting between them. The CDR3 DNA reads TGTGCCAGCAGCCTATCGGGGGACGATCAGCCCCAGCATTTT. Its protein is CASSLSGDDQPQHF.

This clonotype was seen repeatedly, ten times or more. The chain uses TRBV27 and TRBJ2-7; TRBD2 is a possible D gene (5 bases). The CDR3 runs to 14 residues. V lost 9 bases to trimming and J lost 0 bases, with 15 bases between them. Germline V CDR1 and CDR2: MNHEY, SMNVEV (reference sequence). The CDR3 is CASSTGGVSYEQYF. The CDR3 DNA reads TGTGCCAGTTCCACTGGAGGCGTCTCCTACGAGCAGTACTTC.

V is TRBV20-1 and J is TRBJ2-3; D not resolved. Trimming removed 6 bases at V and 5 bases at J, with 6 bases between. This CDR3 has 10 residues. The germline V gene encodes CDR1 DFQATT and CDR2 SNEGSKA (reference sequence). CDR3 region: CSAPLDTQYF. The DNA of the CDR3 is TGCAGTGCCCCCTTAGATACGCAGTATTTT.

On this clonotype: A much larger clone differs from this one at a single base, so this may be a read error. The rearrangement joins TRBV3-1 to TRBJ2-5; 8 nucleotides align to TRBD2. V trimming: 5 bases; J trimming: 11 bases; junction bases outside the gene matches: 16. The CDR3 covers 15 residues. The V gene's germline CDR1 is LGHDT and CDR2 YNNKEL (reference sequence). This CDR3 is CASSLRGGRSDEQYF. DNA for the CDR3: TGTGCCAGCAGCTTACGGGGGGGCCGTTCCGATGAGCAGTACTTC.

This clonotype was counted at least ten times. The chain is built from TRBV4-3 and TRBJ2-3; a weak D match, TRBD2 (6 bases). Per germline, CDR1 LGHNA and CDR2 YSLEER. This CDR3 comprises 16 residues. Trimming took 0 bases from V and 0 from J, leaving 10 bases between them. CDR3 sequence reads: CASSQELASSTDTQYF. CDR3 DNA: TGCGCCAGCAGCCAAGAACTAGCCAGTAGCACAGATACGCAGTATTTT.

In DNA form, the CDR3 reads TGTGCCAGCAGCCAGCAAGGCGGTACGGATACGCAGTATTTT. Residues: CASSQQGGTDTQYF. The rearrangement uses TRBV7-2 and TRBJ2-3, with no clear D. CDR1 and CDR2 from the germline V gene are SGHTA and FQGNSA. V lost 5 bases to trimming and J lost 6 bases, with 15 bases between them. The CDR3 length is 14 residues.

A remark on this clonotype: A much larger clonotype is one base distant, so this may be a read error. The chain combines TRBV4-3 with TRBJ2-7; the match to TRBD2 covers 9 bases. Matching the DNA end better, TRBJ2-5 makes the J call doubtful. CDR1 and CDR2 from the germline V gene are LGHNA and YSLEER. The CDR3 covers 17 residues. Here the CDR3 DNA reads TGCGCCAGCAGCCAAGATAGCCTAGCGGGGATCCGAGAGACCCAGTACTTC. Its translation is CASSQDSLAGIRETQYF.

In its sample, this clonotype was seen a few times. The rearrangement uses TRBV7-2 and TRBJ2-1, with D hard to call. Germline V gene lookup returns CDR1 SGHTA and CDR2 FQGNSA. Trimming cost V 5 bases and J 4 bases, with 9 bases left between them. This CDR3 region has 13 residues. The CDR3 sequence: CASSRTQYNEQFF. As DNA, the CDR3 is TGTGCCAGCAGCCGTACCCAATACAATGAGCAGTTCTTC.

This clonotype was recorded a few times. The chain recombines TRBV28 with TRBJ1-4; TRBD1 aligns across 9 bases. The CDR3 extends over 16 amino acids. Trimming at V came to 2 bases and at J to 8 bases, leaving 9 bases not matched to a gene. CDR1 is MDHEN and CDR2 is SYDVKM in the germline V gene. This CDR3 reads CASSLGGQGLGEKLFF. The CDR3, as DNA: TGTGCCAGCAGTTTAGGGGGACAGGGATTGGGGGAAAAACTGTTTTTT.

Concerning this clonotype itself: This could be a read error, since a much larger clone is one nucleotide away. The chain joins TRBV3-1 to TRBJ1-4; 10 bases map to TRBD1. This CDR3 has 16 residues. Germline values: CDR1 LGHDT, CDR2 YNNKEL (reference sequence). The CDR3 DNA reads as TGTGCCAGCAGCCAAGGACAGGGGGCAACTAATGAAAAACGGTTTTTT. This encodes CASSQGQGATNEKRFF.

In DNA form, the CDR3 reads TGTGCCAGCAGTTTAGGACTAGCGACAAACAATGAGCAGTTCTTC. Translation gives CASSLGLATNNEQFF. This sequence joins TRBV27 and TRBJ2-1, with 9 bases identical to TRBD2. Germline trimming cut 2 bases from V and 5 bases from J; bases unmatched to any gene: 4. Germline values: CDR1 MNHEY, CDR2 SMNVEV (reference sequence). This CDR3 has 15 residues.

This chain connects TRBV30 to TRBJ1-4; no firm D call. Germline V gene lookup returns CDR1 GTSNPN and CDR2 SVGIG (reference sequence). CDR3 size: 14 residues. The V gene lost 0 bases and the J gene lost 4 bases, with 9 bases spanning the gap. The CDR3 DNA reads as TGTGCCTGGAGTGTCGACGGATATAATGAAAAACTGTTTTTT. Translation gives CAWSVDGYNEKLFF.

This clonotype was seen ten or more times. The rearrangement joins TRBV18 to TRBJ1-1; tentatively, D is TRBD1 (5 bases). CDR1 and CDR2 (germline): KGHSH, LQKENI. There are 13 residues in the CDR3. The ends were cut back, 8 bases at V and 2 bases at J, with 12 bases in the middle. CDR3 DNA sequence: TGTGCCAGCAGCCAAAGGGGTAACACTGAAGCTTTCTTT. This encodes CASSQRGNTEAFF.

This chain connects TRBV7-2 to TRBJ2-3; the match to TRBD2 covers 7 bases. The J segment lost 4 bases and the V segment lost 1 base, leaving 8 bases of the junction unmatched. The germline V gene has CDR1 SGHTA and CDR2 FQGNSA. The CDR3 extends over 16 amino acids. The CDR3 region has the DNA TGTGCCAGCAGCTTAGGTCCGGCTAGCGGATCAGATACGCAGTATTTT. Encoded protein: CASSLGPASGSDTQYF.

This clonotype was counted at least ten times. V is TRBV6-1 and J is TRBJ1-1; 9 bases fit TRBD1. The germline CDR1 and CDR2 sequences are MNHNS and SASEGT. This CDR3 spans 14 amino acids. Trimming took 6 bases from V and 5 from J; bases not matched to a gene: 7. CDR3 sequence reads: CASSYTGGRTEAFF. CDR3 coding DNA: TGTGCCAGCAGCTATACAGGGGGCCGAACTGAAGCTTTCTTT.

The V gene is TRBV19, the J gene TRBJ1-5; a possible D gene is TRBD1 (5 bases). V was trimmed by 10 bases and J by 4 bases, leaving 14 bases between them. This CDR3 region has 13 residues. Germline assignment: CDR1 LNHDA and CDR2 SQIVND (reference sequence). The CDR3 loop reads CATTFGGNQPQHF. DNA for the CDR3: TGTGCCACCACTTTTGGGGGGAATCAGCCCCAGCATTTT.